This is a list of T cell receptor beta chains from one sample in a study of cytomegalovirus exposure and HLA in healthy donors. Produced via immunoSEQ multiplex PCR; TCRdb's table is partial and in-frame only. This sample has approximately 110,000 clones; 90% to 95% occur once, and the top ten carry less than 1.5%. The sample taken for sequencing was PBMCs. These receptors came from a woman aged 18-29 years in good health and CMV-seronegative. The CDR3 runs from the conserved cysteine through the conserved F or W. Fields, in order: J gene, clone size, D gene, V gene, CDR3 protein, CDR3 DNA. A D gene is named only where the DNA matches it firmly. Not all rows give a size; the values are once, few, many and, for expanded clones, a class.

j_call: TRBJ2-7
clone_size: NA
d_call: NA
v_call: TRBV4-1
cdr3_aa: CASSQVGTTYEQYF
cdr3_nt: TGCGCCAGCAGCCAAGTTGGGACAACCTACGAGCAGTACTTC

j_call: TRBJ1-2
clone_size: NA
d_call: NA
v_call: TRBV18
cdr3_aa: CASSPGERGNYGYTF
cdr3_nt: TGTGCCAGCTCACCCGGAGAGCGGGGTAACTATGGCTACACCTTC

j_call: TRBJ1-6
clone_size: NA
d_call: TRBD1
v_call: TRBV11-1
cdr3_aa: CASSLDRALGNSPLHF
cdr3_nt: TGTGCCAGCAGCCTAGACAGGGCACTCGGAAATTCACCCCTCCACTTT

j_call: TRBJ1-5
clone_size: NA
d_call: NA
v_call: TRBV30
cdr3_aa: CAWTQGDNQPQHF
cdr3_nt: TGTGCCTGGACTCAGGGCGACAATCAGCCCCAGCATTTT

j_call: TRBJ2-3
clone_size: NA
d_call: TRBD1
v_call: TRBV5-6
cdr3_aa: CASSLESPGQGIFGDTQYF
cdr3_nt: TGTGCCAGCAGCTTGGAATCTCCGGGACAGGGGATCTTTGGAGATACGCAGTATTTT

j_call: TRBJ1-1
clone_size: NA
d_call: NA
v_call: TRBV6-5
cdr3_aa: CASSRGGQRNTEAFF
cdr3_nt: TGTGCCAGCAGCCGAGGGGGTCAGAGAAACACTGAAGCTTTCTTT

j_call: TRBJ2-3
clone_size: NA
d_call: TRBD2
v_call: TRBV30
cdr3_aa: CAWGLAGARDTQYF
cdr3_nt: TGTGCCTGGGGACTAGCGGGAGCACGAGATACGCAGTATTTT

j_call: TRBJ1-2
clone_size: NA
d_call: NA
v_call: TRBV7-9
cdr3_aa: CASEGGNYGYTF
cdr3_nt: TGTGCCAGCGAAGGGGGAAACTATGGCTACACCTTC

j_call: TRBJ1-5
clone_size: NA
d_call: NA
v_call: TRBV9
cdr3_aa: CASSVGGVQNQPQHF
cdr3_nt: TGTGCCAGCAGCGTAGGGGGAGTCCAGAATCAGCCCCAGCATTTT

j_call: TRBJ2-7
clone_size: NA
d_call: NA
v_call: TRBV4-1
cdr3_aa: CASSQDPGGSYEQYF
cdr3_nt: TGCGCCAGCAGCCAAGATCCCGGAGGCTCCTACGAGCAGTACTTC

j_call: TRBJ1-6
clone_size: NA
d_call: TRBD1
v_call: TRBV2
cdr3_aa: CASSVGGITGGYNSPLHF
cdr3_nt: TGTGCCAGCAGTGTAGGGGGGATCACAGGGGGATATAATTCACCCCTCCACTTT

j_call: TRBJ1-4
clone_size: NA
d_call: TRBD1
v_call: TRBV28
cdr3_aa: CASSLQGAPEKLFF
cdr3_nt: TGTGCCAGCAGTCTCCAGGGGGCGCCTGAAAAACTGTTTTTT

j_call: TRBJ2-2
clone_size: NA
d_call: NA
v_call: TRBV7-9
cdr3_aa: CASSFTATPNTGELFF
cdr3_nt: TGTGCCAGCAGCTTTACCGCTACTCCGAACACCGGGGAGCTGTTTTTT

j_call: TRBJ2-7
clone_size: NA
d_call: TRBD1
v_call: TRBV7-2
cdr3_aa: CASSSEQGLRYEQYF
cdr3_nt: TGTGCCAGCAGCTCAGAACAGGGGTTGAGGTACGAGCAGTACTTC

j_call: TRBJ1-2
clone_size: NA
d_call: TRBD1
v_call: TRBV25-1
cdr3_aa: CASSEYRLDRGIHYGYTF
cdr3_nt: TGTGCCAGCAGTGAATACCGCCTCGACAGGGGAATTCACTATGGCTACACCTTC

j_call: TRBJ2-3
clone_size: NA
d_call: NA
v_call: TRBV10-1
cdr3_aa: CASSPQNWTDTDTQYF
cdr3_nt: TGCGCCAGCAGTCCACAAAATTGGACAGACACAGATACGCAGTATTTT

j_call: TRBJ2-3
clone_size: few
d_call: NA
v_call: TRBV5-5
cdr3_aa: CASSSGTPRDTQYF
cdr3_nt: TGTGCCAGCAGCTCGGGGACTCCACGAGATACGCAGTATTTT

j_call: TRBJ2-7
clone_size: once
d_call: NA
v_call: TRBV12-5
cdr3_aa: CASGSAGGSYEQYF
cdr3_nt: TGTGCTAGTGGTTCGGCCGGGGGCTCCTACGAGCAGTACTTC